The present T cell receptor beta chain was sequenced within a study of shared clonotypes between healthy human individuals. Findings and caveats of the study: Sampling included only blood; tissue repertoires likely differ.

Libraries were prepared by immunoSEQ multiplex PCR; TCRdb keeps only in-frame clonotypes and omits some of them. This sample yields some 1 million clones, of which approximately 70% are seen a single time; nearly 1.5% belongs to the top ten. With regard to this clone: Antigen specificity is unknown.

The CDR3 has 14 amino acids. Germline V gene data show CDR1 as KGHSH and CDR2 as LQKENI. Trimming shortened V by 2 bases and J by 6 bases, and 13 bases separated the two germline ends. The V call is TRBV18, the J call TRBJ1-1; possibly TRBD1 for D (5 bases). This sequence originates from a man aged 18 to 30 in good health. Source material: memory CD4+ T cells sorted from blood. Subset meaning: CD45RA-negative fraction. For the CDR3, the DNA is TGTGCCAGCTCACCATTTTCCAGGGACGCTGAAGCTTTCTTT. Translated, it gives CASSPFSRDAEAFF.